Shown below are 3 T cell receptor beta chains from a single sample sequenced in a study of T cell responses to AZD1222 COVID-19 vaccine. Sequencing was performed with immunoSEQ multiplex PCR; in TCRdb, only in-frame clones are kept and a portion is missing. The sample records some 120,000 clones, 91% being singletons. Sample: peripheral blood, taken on day 0 of AZD1222 vaccination. These receptors were obtained from an adult in good health.

This chain joins TRBV5-4 and TRBJ2-5; D uncertain. V lost 4 bases to trimming and J lost 0 bases, with 10 bases between them. CDR3 size: 14 residues. Germline CDR1 SGHNT, CDR2 YYREEE (reference sequence). Here the CDR3 DNA reads TGTGCCAGCAGCCCTGTAAATGACCAAGAGACCCAGTACTTC. Residues: CASSPVNDQETQYF.

The chain is built from TRBV15 and TRBJ2-5, with TRBD2 as a possible D gene (6 bases). The germline V and J ends were trimmed by 5 bases and 10 bases, with 20 bases remaining between them. The CDR3 spans 14 residues. From germline, CDR1 is LNHNV and CDR2 YYDKDF (reference sequence). The CDR3 is CATSLKRTRDIQYF. The DNA for the CDR3 is TGTGCCACCAGCCTAAAACGGACGCGGGATATCCAGTACTTC.

This clone has just a few counts. DNA of the CDR3: TGTGCCAGCAGTGACAACCAGGGTGGCACCGGGGAGCTGTTTTTT. Its translation is CASSDNQGGTGELFF. The gene calls are TRBV6-4 and TRBJ2-2, with a weak D call TRBD1 (5 bases). CDR1 is MRHNA, CDR2 SNTAGT, per germline. The V and J ends lost 2 bases and 4 bases respectively, with 11 bases between them. This CDR3 is 15 amino acids long.